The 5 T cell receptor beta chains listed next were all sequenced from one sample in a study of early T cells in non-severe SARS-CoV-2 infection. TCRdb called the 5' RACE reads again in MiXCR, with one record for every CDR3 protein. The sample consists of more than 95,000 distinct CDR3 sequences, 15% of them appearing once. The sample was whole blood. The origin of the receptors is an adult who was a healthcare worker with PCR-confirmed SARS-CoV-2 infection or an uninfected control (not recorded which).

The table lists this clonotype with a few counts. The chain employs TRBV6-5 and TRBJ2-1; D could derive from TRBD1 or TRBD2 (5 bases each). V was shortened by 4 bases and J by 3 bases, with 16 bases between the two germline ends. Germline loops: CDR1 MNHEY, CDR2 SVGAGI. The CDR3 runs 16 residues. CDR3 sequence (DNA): TGTGCCAGCAGTTGGGCGCCGGGACGGAACTACAATGAGCAGTTCTTC. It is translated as CASSWAPGRNYNEQFF.

The CDR3 is CSVEDLLSEQYF. Written as DNA, the CDR3 is TGCAGCGTTGAAGACTTGCTCTCTGAGCAGTACTTC. The chain has TRBV29-1 and TRBJ2-7; D gene ambiguous. This CDR3 comprises 12 residues. Deletions cut 0 bases from V and 7 bases from J, with 10 bases between. Germline CDR1 and CDR2: SQVTM and ANQGSEA.

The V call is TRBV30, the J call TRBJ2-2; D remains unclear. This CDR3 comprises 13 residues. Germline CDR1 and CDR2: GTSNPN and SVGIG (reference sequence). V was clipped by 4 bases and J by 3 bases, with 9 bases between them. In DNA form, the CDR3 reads TGTGCCTGGACCCCGATCTACACCGGGGAGCTGTTTTTT. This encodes CAWTPIYTGELFF. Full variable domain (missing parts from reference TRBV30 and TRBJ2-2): SQTIHQWPATLVQPVGSPLSLECTVEGTSNPNLYWYRQAAGRGLQLLFYSVGIGQISSEVPQNLSASRPQDRQFILSSKKLLLSDSGFYLCAWTPIYTGELFFGEGSRLTVL.

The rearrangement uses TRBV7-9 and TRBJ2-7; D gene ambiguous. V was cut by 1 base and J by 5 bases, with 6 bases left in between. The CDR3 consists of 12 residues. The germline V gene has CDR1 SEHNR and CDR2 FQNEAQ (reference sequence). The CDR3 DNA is TGTGCCAGCAGCTTAGAGATCCACGAGCAGTACTTC. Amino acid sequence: CASSLEIHEQYF.

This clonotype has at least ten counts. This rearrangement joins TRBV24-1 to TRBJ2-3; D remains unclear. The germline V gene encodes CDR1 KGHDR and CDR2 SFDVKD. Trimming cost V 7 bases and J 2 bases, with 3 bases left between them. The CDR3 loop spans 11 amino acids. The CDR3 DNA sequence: TGTGCCACCAGGGCCACAGATACGCAGTATTTT. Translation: CATRATDTQYF.